Below, 8 T cell receptor beta chains from the same sample are listed, as sequenced in a study of cytomegalovirus exposure and HLA in healthy donors. With 60 Vbeta and 13 Jbeta primers, the PCR was carried out. Measured with immunoSEQ multiplex PCR; TCRdb has only the in-frame clones, and not every one. This sample yields about 160,000 clones, of which roughly four fifths are seen a single time; 2.5% to 3.5% belongs to the top ten. Sequencing was performed on PBMCs. These receptor sequences come from a woman aged 45-65 years in good health and CMV-seropositive.

In this sample, this clone turned up a few times. V is TRBV5-6 and J is TRBJ1-1; 8 bases line up with TRBD1. V was clipped by 4 bases and J by 11 bases; unmatched bases: 13. The CDR3 runs 14 residues. Germline-derived CDR1 and CDR2 are SGHDT and YYEEEE. CDR3 nucleotide sequence: TGTGCCAGCAGCCAATCAGGGGGCGCGAGTGGGGCTTTCTTT. This translates into CASSQSGGASGAFF.

The CDR3: CASSRDPGQGGEQYF. CDR3 DNA sequence: TGCGCCAGCAGCCGGGACCCGGGACAGGGGGGCGAGCAGTACTTC. V gene TRBV5-1 combines with J gene TRBJ2-7; TRBD1 matches at 11 bases. The CDR3 spans 15 residues. With V trimmed by 4 bases and J by 6 bases, 9 bases remained unmatched. CDR1 and CDR2 (germline): SGHRS, YFSETQ.

This clone was found a few times. V gene TRBV21-1 combines with J gene TRBJ1-5; whether TRBD1, the table's D call, matches the DNA was not checked. TRBV21-1 corresponds to a pseudogene. CDR3 length equals 15 residues. The DNA of the CDR3 is TGTGCCAGCAGCCCCCGGGACACAGAAGGTCAGCCCCAGCATTTT. This sequence encodes CASSPRDTEGQPQHF.

The genes are TRBV6-1 and TRBJ1-1; 10 bases are shared with TRBD1. The germline gives CDR1 MNHNS, CDR2 SASEGT. J gave up 3 bases and V 4 bases, and 5 bases lay outside the gene matches. The CDR3 extends over 15 amino acids. The CDR3 loop is CASSGDGTGDTEAFF. For the CDR3, the DNA is TGTGCCAGCAGTGGGGACGGGACAGGGGACACTGAAGCTTTCTTT.

The chain employs TRBV7-8 and TRBJ1-5; D is ambiguous. Between the trimmed V and J ends, which lost 1 base and 5 bases, there was a span of 9 bases. From germline, CDR1 is SGHVS and CDR2 FQNEAQ. The CDR3 has 14 residues. CDR3 region: CASSLEERDQPQHF. CDR3 bases: TGTGCCAGCAGCTTAGAGGAGAGGGATCAGCCCCAGCATTTT.

The V and J genes are TRBV10-3 and TRBJ1-3; D may be TRBD1 (5 bases). V was shortened by 1 base and J by 3 bases, with 16 bases between the two germline ends. In germline, CDR1 is ENHRY, CDR2 SYGVKD. This CDR3 has 17 amino acids. CDR3 loop: CAISEFPSRARGNTIYF. The CDR3 DNA follows: TGTGCCATCAGTGAGTTTCCCTCCAGGGCCCGTGGAAACACCATATATTTT.

The genes are TRBV7-3 and TRBJ2-2; D is unclear. The CDR3 has 13 amino acids. Trimming cost V 4 bases and J 6 bases, with 9 bases left between them. In germline, CDR1 is SGHTA, CDR2 FQGTGA. The CDR3 DNA follows: TGTGCCAGCAGCTACCTAGGTGCCGGGGAGCTGTTTTTT. It is translated as CASSYLGAGELFF.

The chain combines TRBV5-4 with TRBJ2-5; no firm D call. The length of the CDR3 is 13 residues. The germline gives CDR1 SGHNT, CDR2 YYREEE (reference sequence). With 4 bases removed from V and 5 bases from J, the gap between germline ends came to 12 bases. The CDR3: CASSRDTVETQYF. In DNA, the CDR3 is TGTGCCAGCAGCCGAGATACCGTGGAGACCCAGTACTTC.